These 13 T cell receptor beta chains came from one sample sequenced in a study of cytomegalovirus exposure and HLA in healthy donors. PCR used 60 Vbeta primers and 13 Jbeta primers. TCRdb keeps only in-frame clones here, not all; method: immunoSEQ multiplex PCR. The sample contains some 180,000 clones, more than 75% of which appear only once. Sequencing was carried out using PBMCs. The receptors were sampled from a man between 25 and 39 years old in good health and CMV-seropositive.

The CDR3 reads CASSENPGSRVVGQFF. The CDR3 nucleotides are TGTGCCAGCAGTGAAAATCCAGGGTCCCGCGTTGTAGGGCAGTTCTTC. The V call is TRBV2, the J call TRBJ2-1; D may be TRBD1 (5 bases). CDR1 is SNHLY, CDR2 FYNNEI, per germline. The V and J ends lost 2 bases and 12 bases respectively, with 23 bases between them. The CDR3 length is 16 residues.

The chain uses TRBV7-2 and TRBJ2-3, with 11 bases identical to TRBD2. The CDR3 totals 15 residues. The V gene end was trimmed by 3 bases and the J gene end by 5 bases; junction bases not matched to a gene: 4. Per the germline V gene, CDR1 is SGHTA and CDR2 is FQGNSA. CDR3 protein: CASSLGLAAIDTQYF. The CDR3 DNA follows: TGTGCCAGCAGCTTGGGACTAGCGGCAATAGATACGCAGTATTTT.

The chain couples TRBV7-2 to TRBJ1-1; D ambiguous. Germline V gives CDR1 SGHTA, CDR2 FQGNSA. V lost 7 bases and J lost 8, with 11 bases in between. This CDR3 is 11 amino acids long. In nucleotides, the CDR3 is TGTGCCAGCATCCGAGGTCGGGAAGCTTTCTTT. Protein product: CASIRGREAFF.

The rearrangement links TRBV19 to TRBJ2-5, with 7 bases lining up with TRBD1. V lost 0 bases and J lost 4; bases outside the gene matches: 2. This CDR3 has 14 residues. CDR1 LNHDA and CDR2 SQIVND come from the germline V gene (reference sequence). The CDR3 DNA is TGTGCCAGTAGTATAGATAGGGGGCGAGAGACCCAGTACTTC. Its translation is CASSIDRGRETQYF.

The V gene is TRBV19, the J gene TRBJ2-1; TRBD2 agrees at 16 bases. The CDR3 length is 17 residues. The junction had 8 bases not matched to a gene; V was cut back by 5 bases and J by 7 bases. Germline values: CDR1 LNHDA, CDR2 SQIVND (reference sequence). The CDR3 loop reads CASSGGLAGGRRNEQFF. CDR3 DNA sequence: TGTGCCAGTAGTGGGGGACTAGCGGGAGGGAGGAGGAATGAGCAGTTCTTC. The whole variable domain, filled in from reference TRBV19 and TRBJ2-1, reads DGGITQSPKYLFRKEGQNVTLSCEQNLNHDAMYWYRQDPGQGLRLIYYSQIVNDFQKGDIAEGYSVSREKKESFPLTVTSAQKNPTAFYLCASSGGLAGGRRNEQFFGPGTRLTVL.

The chain is built from TRBV6-5 and TRBJ1-3; 8 bases agree with TRBD1. This CDR3 has 15 residues. J was trimmed by 2 bases and V by 9 bases; bases with no gene match: 9. Germline V gives CDR1 MNHEY, CDR2 SVGAGI. As DNA, the CDR3 is TGTGCCAGTAAACAGGACAGGGCACCTGGAAACACCATATATTTT. Its translation is CASKQDRAPGNTIYF.

This chain links TRBV5-8 with TRBJ1-5; tentatively, D is TRBD1 (5 bases). V was cut by 7 bases and J by 4 bases, with 27 bases left in between. Germline V gives CDR1 SGHTS, CDR2 YDEGEE. The CDR3 is 18 amino acids. The CDR3 region is CASEQGVGGINRNQPQHF. CDR3 DNA sequence: TGTGCCAGCGAACAAGGCGTTGGGGGGATTAATCGAAATCAGCCCCAGCATTTT.

This clone was counted between two and nine times. J is TRBJ2-2 and V is TRBV4-3; 7 nucleotides line up with TRBD2. The CDR3 has 14 residues. The germline V gene encodes CDR1 LGHNA and CDR2 YSLEER. Trimming took 4 bases from V and 7 from J; bases not matched to a gene: 6. The CDR3 loop reads CASSRGGRDGELFF. The CDR3 coding sequence is TGCGCCAGCAGCCGAGGAGGGAGGGACGGGGAGCTGTTTTTT.

V and J are TRBV2 and TRBJ2-1, with a weak D call TRBD2 (7 bases). The CDR3 length is 15 residues. The germline gives CDR1 SNHLY, CDR2 FYNNEI. Trimming stripped 4 bases from V and 2 bases from J, with 12 bases between. The CDR3 region is CASSGGGGPYNEQFF. CDR3 coding DNA: TGTGCCAGCAGTGGGGGCGGGGGCCCCTACAATGAGCAGTTCTTC.

The chain recombines TRBV5-1 with TRBJ1-2; 7 bases align to TRBD1. The ends lost 4 bases at V and 1 base at J; junction bases unmatched: 10. CDR1 SGHRS and CDR2 YFSETQ come from the germline V gene. The CDR3 covers 16 residues. CDR3 residues: CASSVGQPKYNYGYTF. CDR3 bases: TGCGCCAGCAGCGTGGGACAGCCAAAGTATAACTATGGCTACACCTTC.

The V call is TRBV11-3, the J call TRBJ1-1; TRBD1 is a possible D gene (6 bases). The germline CDR1 and CDR2 sequences are SGHNT and YENEEA. The CDR3 extends over 15 amino acids. V was trimmed by 1 base and J by 3 bases, leaving 12 bases between them. The CDR3 DNA is TGTGCCAGCAGCTTAGGCGGACAGTCGTACACTGAAGCTTTCTTT. The encoded protein is CASSLGGQSYTEAFF.

The V call is TRBV18, the J call TRBJ1-1; 10 nucleotides agree with TRBD1. CDR1 and CDR2 from the germline V gene are KGHSH and LQKENI. The CDR3 sequence is 14 residues long. The V and J ends lost 1 base and 12 bases, in that order; junction bases with no gene match: 8. The DNA of the CDR3 is TGTGCCAGCTCACCACTCCCGGACAGGGGGGATTCTTTCTTT. This encodes CASSPLPDRGDSFF.

The V call is TRBV7-9, the J call TRBJ2-2, with unresolved D. Germline values: CDR1 SEHNR, CDR2 FQNEAQ (reference sequence). The CDR3 totals 16 residues. The ends were cut back, 5 bases at V and 6 bases at J, with 19 bases in the middle. CDR3 sequence: CASSQLSQAFAGELFF. In DNA form, the CDR3 reads TGTGCCAGCAGCCAGTTGAGCCAGGCTTTCGCCGGGGAGCTGTTTTTT.